Below, 21 T cell receptor beta chains from the same sample are listed, as sequenced in a study of control samples from healthy donors and cancer patients. Clones were read by immunoSEQ multiplex PCR, and TCRdb kept only the in-frame ones, dropping some. The repertoire has 25,000 to 35,000 clones, about nine tenths of them found once; the top ten carry 12%. Sequencing input: PBMCs. The receptors come from a man between 45 and 60 years old with lung cancer.

The chain uses TRBV12-3 or TRBV12-4 and TRBJ1-3; TRBD1 is a possible D gene (5 bases). Trimming removed 5 bases from V and 4 bases from J, with 9 bases in between. The CDR3 loop spans 13 amino acids. The CDR3 spells CASSRGEGNTIYF. CDR3 DNA: TGTGCCAGCAGTCGGGGGGAAGGAAACACCATATATTTT.

This clone was detected only once. The genes are TRBV19 and TRBJ2-7; TRBD1 matches at 8 bases. With 8 bases clipped from V and 2 bases from J, the junction kept 14 bases outside the gene matches. The CDR3 consists of 16 residues. Per germline, CDR1 LNHDA and CDR2 SQIVND (reference sequence). Written as DNA, the CDR3 is TGTGCCAGTCTTTATAGAGGGGACAGGAAGGCCTACGAGCAGTACTTC. As protein: CASLYRGDRKAYEQYF. The full variable domain, with the rest looked up from reference TRBV19 and TRBJ2-7, is DGGITQSPKYLFRKEGQNVTLSCEQNLNHDAMYWYRQDPGQGLRLIYYSQIVNDFQKGDIAEGYSVSREKKESFPLTVTSAQKNPTAFYLCASLYRGDRKAYEQYFGPGTRLTVT.

This rearrangement joins TRBV18 to TRBJ1-1; D uncertain. The germline V and J ends were trimmed by 2 bases and 1 base, with 5 bases remaining between them. CDR1 is KGHSH, CDR2 LQKENI, per germline. This CDR3 is built from 13 residues. CDR3 in DNA: TGTGCCAGCTCACCATGGACGAACACTGAAGCTTTCTTT. It codes for CASSPWTNTEAFF.

This clone was seen a few times. This chain connects TRBV3-1 (or the pseudogene TRBV3-2) to TRBJ2-7; tentative D call: TRBD1 (5 bases). CDR1 is LGHDT and CDR2 is YNNKEL in the germline V gene (reference sequence). V lost 3 bases and J 3 bases, leaving 15 bases between the germline ends. The CDR3 contains 15 residues. The CDR3 protein is CASSHSATDHYEQYF. The CDR3 DNA reads as TGTGCCAGCAGCCATTCCGCGACAGACCACTACGAGCAGTACTTC.

The chain joins TRBV18 to TRBJ1-4, with D tentatively TRBD1 (5 bases). The V gene's germline CDR1 is KGHSH and CDR2 LQKENI. V was clipped by 3 bases and J by 0 bases, with 8 bases between them. The CDR3 covers 15 residues. CDR3 sequence: CASSPRGATNEKLFF. Written as DNA, the CDR3 is TGTGCCAGCTCACCTCGGGGGGCAACTAATGAAAAACTGTTTTTT. The variable domain in full, completed from reference TRBV18 and TRBJ1-4, reads NAGVMQNPRHLVRRRGQEARLRCSPMKGHSHVYWYRQLPEEGLKFMVYLQKENIIDESGMPKERFSAEFPKEGPSILRIQQVVRGDSAAYFCASSPRGATNEKLFFGSGTQLSVL.

V gene TRBV13 combines with J gene TRBJ2-4; TRBD1 agrees at 7 bases. The J segment lost 2 bases and the V segment lost 5 bases, leaving 6 bases of the junction unmatched. The CDR3 is 15 amino acids. CDR1 PRHDT and CDR2 FYEKMQ come from the germline V gene (reference sequence). CDR3 DNA: TGTGCCAGCAGCATCCGGGGACAGTCCAAAAACATTCAGTACTTC. This sequence encodes CASSIRGQSKNIQYF.

In this sample, this clone turned up once. The chain carries TRBV5-1 and TRBJ2-1; TRBD2 is a possible D gene (5 bases). Germline V CDR1 and CDR2: SGHRS, YFSETQ. The V and J ends lost 3 bases and 8 bases respectively, with 6 bases between them. This CDR3 comprises 11 residues. CDR3 region: CASSWGDEQFF. Here the CDR3 DNA reads TGCGCCAGCAGCTGGGGAGATGAGCAGTTCTTC.

The V gene is TRBV11-2, the J gene TRBJ1-1; D gene uncertain. The germline gives CDR1 SGHAT, CDR2 FQNNGV. The CDR3 consists of 14 residues. The V and J ends lost 0 bases and 7 bases respectively, with 12 bases between them. The CDR3 DNA reads TGTGCCAGCAGCTTAGACTCCTCCGTAGATGAAGCTTTCTTT. This gives the protein CASSLDSSVDEAFF.

The chain carries TRBV6-5 and TRBJ1-5; no clear D gene. Germline CDR1 is MNHEY and CDR2 is SVGAGI. V lost 6 bases and J lost 4, with 16 bases in between. The CDR3 runs 15 residues. CDR3 DNA sequence: TGTGCCAGCAGGGCCGGGAGTCTGAGGAATCAGCCCCAGCATTTT. Amino acid sequence: CASRAGSLRNQPQHF.

CDR3 residues: CASRTPPNTEAFF. As DNA, the CDR3 is TGTGCCAGCAGGACTCCTCCGAACACTGAAGCTTTCTTT. This chain uses TRBV7-9 with TRBJ1-1, with no clear D. Between the trimmed V and J ends, which lost 6 bases and 1 base, there was a span of 9 bases. Germline V CDR1 and CDR2: SEHNR, FQNEAQ (reference sequence). The CDR3 totals 13 residues.

The chain employs TRBV6-5 and TRBJ1-1, with D unresolved. Trimming shortened V by 0 bases and J by 8 bases, and 16 bases separated the two germline ends. In germline, CDR1 is MNHEY, CDR2 SVGAGI. The CDR3 runs 15 residues. DNA for the CDR3: TGTGCCAGCAGTTACTCCTTCACGGGCGAAGAGGAAGCTTTCTTT. Amino acids: CASSYSFTGEEEAFF.

The gene calls are TRBV9 and TRBJ2-3; unclear D gene. CDR1 and CDR2 from the germline V gene are SGDLS and YYNGEE. The CDR3 contains 15 residues. Trimming took 0 bases from V and 0 from J, leaving 8 bases between them. The CDR3 nucleotides are TGTGCCAGCAGCGTAGCTAGTATTAGCACAGATACGCAGTATTTT. It yields the protein CASSVASISTDTQYF.

The chain is built from TRBV2 and TRBJ2-2, with D unresolved. Germline assignment: CDR1 SNHLY and CDR2 FYNNEI. The CDR3 totals 13 residues. V lost 6 bases to trimming and J lost 1 base, with 6 bases between them. This chain's CDR3 is CASRTENTGELFF. The CDR3 DNA reads TGTGCCAGCAGGACCGAGAACACCGGGGAGCTGTTTTTT.

The rearrangement uses TRBV19 and TRBJ2-2, with 9 positions matching TRBD1. CDR1 is LNHDA and CDR2 is SQIVND in the germline V gene (reference sequence). The V segment lost 4 bases and the J segment 5 bases; nucleotides outside the gene matches: 11. This CDR3 region has 17 residues. CDR3 nucleotides: TGTGCCAGTAGTACCGGGACAGGGACGGCACCAACCGGGGAGCTGTTTTTT. It specifies CASSTGTGTAPTGELFF.

CDR3 DNA: TGCGCCAGCAGCCAAGACAGAAACAGGGAGTATGGGGCCAACGTCCTGACTTTC. Translating gives CASSQDRNREYGANVLTF. The V and J genes are TRBV4-1 and TRBJ2-6; possibly TRBD1 for D (6 bases). The germline V and J ends were trimmed by 0 bases and 3 bases, with 15 bases remaining between them. The CDR3 extends over 18 amino acids. Per germline, CDR1 MGHRA and CDR2 YSYEKL.

J is TRBJ2-7 and V is TRBV19; 10 bases match TRBD1. CDR1 and CDR2 from the germline V gene are LNHDA and SQIVND (reference sequence). The ends lost 5 bases at V and 2 bases at J; junction bases unmatched: 6. CDR3 length: 15 residues. CDR3 coding DNA: TGTGCCAGTAGTCCTCCGGGACAGGGGACCTACGAGCAGTACTTC. It codes for CASSPPGQGTYEQYF.

The chain has TRBV6-5 and TRBJ1-4; tentatively, D is TRBD1 (5 bases). The CDR3 contains 14 residues. V was clipped by 6 bases and J by 6 bases, with 14 bases between them. Germline assignment: CDR1 MNHEY and CDR2 SVGAGI. CDR3 protein: CASRRGGGDEKLFF. CDR3 bases: TGTGCCAGCAGGCGGGGCGGCGGTGATGAAAAACTGTTTTTT.

This rearrangement joins TRBV6-1 to TRBJ1-2; maybe TRBD1 (5 bases). Germline V gene sequence: CDR1 MNHNS, CDR2 SASEGT. V lost 3 bases to trimming and J lost 2 bases, with 16 bases between them. There are 16 residues in the CDR3. The CDR3 spells CASSDGPLRDNYGYTF. Written as DNA, the CDR3 is TGTGCCAGCAGTGATGGCCCACTCAGGGACAACTATGGCTACACCTTC.

The J gene is TRBJ1-3, the V gene TRBV18, with D unresolved. V was shortened by 3 bases and J by 2 bases, with 11 bases between the two germline ends. The CDR3 runs to 15 residues. CDR1 and CDR2 (germline): KGHSH, LQKENI. The CDR3: CASSPGGATGNTIYF. CDR3 in DNA: TGTGCCAGCTCACCGGGCGGAGCGACTGGAAACACCATATATTTT.

The V call is TRBV10-3, the J call TRBJ2-3, with D possibly matching TRBD2 (7 bases). CDR1 and CDR2 from the germline V gene are ENHRY and SYGVKD. Trimming took 3 bases from V and 6 from J, leaving 13 bases between them. The CDR3 contains 14 residues. The CDR3 sequence is CAISDGGGPDTQYF. For the CDR3, the DNA is TGTGCCATCAGTGACGGCGGGGGCCCGGATACGCAGTATTTT.

The CDR3 DNA reads TGTGCCAGCAGCCCCAATCCCGGGGTTCAGCCCCAGCATTTT. Its protein product is CASSPNPGVQPQHF. This chain joins TRBV7-2 and TRBJ1-5; D not certain. The length of the CDR3 is 14 residues. The germline V gene has CDR1 SGHTA and CDR2 FQGNSA. V lost 5 bases to trimming and J lost 6 bases, with 14 bases between them.